The rows below give T cell receptor beta chains drawn from one sample of a study of spatial heterogeneity in lung cancer. TCRdb independently ran MiXCR on the 5' RACE reads; one entry per CDR3 protein. The sample includes some 1,800 distinct CDR3 sequences, about 9.5% of them seen just once. Sequenced material: lung tumor tissue, taken at surgery. The source of these receptors is a female donor with early-stage non-small cell lung cancer. Each CDR3 is given with its conserved first and last residue. A D gene is named only where the DNA matches it firmly. Clone size, where shown, is once, few, many, or a class for clones that have expanded.

j_call	d_call	v_call	clone_size	cdr3_nt	cdr3_aa
TRBJ1-6	.	TRBV21-1	medium-sized	TGTGCCAGCACGGGACAGGGGGGATCACCCCTCCACTTT	CASTGQGGSPLHF
TRBJ2-7	TRBD1	TRBV6-2/TRBV6-3	medium-sized	TGTGCCAGCACCCTTCTCCCAGGGGGACCAGGCGAGCAGTACTTC	CASTLLPGGPGEQYF
TRBJ1-4	.	TRBV6-1	medium-sized	TGTGCCAGCCTCCTCGACCGATTTAATGAAAAACTGTTTTTT	CASLLDRFNEKLFF
TRBJ2-1	TRBD2	TRBV6-2/TRBV6-3	.	TGTGCCAGCAGTTTCCTAGCGGGGGGGCCTTCTGAGCAGTTCTTC	CASSFLAGGPSEQFF
TRBJ2-3	.	TRBV9	few	TGTGCCAGCAGCGTAGACCTTGCTATGGATACGCAGTATTTT	CASSVDLAMDTQYF
TRBJ1-1	TRBD1	TRBV28	few	TGTGCCAGCAGCTCCGGGACAGGGGGCGACCGAGCTTTCTTT	CASSSGTGGDRAFF
TRBJ2-7	.	TRBV20-1	medium-sized	TGCAGTGCTAGTTGGGGGGGCAACTCCTACGAGCAGTACTTC	CSASWGGNSYEQYF
TRBJ1-6	.	TRBV9	large	TGTGCCAGCAGCGTAGCCATCAGCGATTCACCCCTCCACTTT	CASSVAISDSPLHF
TRBJ2-5	.	TRBV30	many	TGTGCCTGGACTATTCAAGAGACCCAGTACTTC	CAWTIQETQYF
TRBJ1-6	.	TRBV7-6	medium-sized	TGTGCCAGCAGCTCTCAGGGATGGGGAAATTCACCCCTCCACTTT	CASSSQGWGNSPLHF
TRBJ1-5	TRBD1	TRBV15	medium-sized	TGTGCCACCAGCAGAGATACAGGGGCCAATCAGCCCCAGCATTTT	CATSRDTGANQPQHF
TRBJ2-2	.	TRBV28	medium-sized	TGTGCCAGCAGGACCGGAGCCGGGGAGCTGTTTTTT	CASRTGAGELFF
TRBJ2-3	.	TRBV18	medium-sized	TGTGCCAGCTCCCCGGTTCGTGAAACGCAGTATTTT	CASSPVRETQYF
TRBJ2-3	.	TRBV2	.	TGTGCCAGCGTCAAAGGCGGGGGCACAGATACGCAGTATTTT	CASVKGGGTDTQYF
TRBJ1-5	TRBD1	TRBV10-3	many	TGTGCCATCAGTGAGTCGACAGGGGATGGTCAGCCCCAGCATTTT	CAISESTGDGQPQHF
TRBJ2-2	.	TRBV5-6	medium-sized	TGTGCCAGCAGCCCTCAACAGATATACACCGGGGAGCTGTTTTTT	CASSPQQIYTGELFF
TRBJ2-7	TRBD1	TRBV28	.	TGTGCCAGCAGTTTACCGGGACAGTTCTCCTACGAGCAGTACTTC	CASSLPGQFSYEQYF
TRBJ1-5	.	TRBV7-8	medium-sized	TGTGCCAGCAGCCGAAGGGACCCCACCTCTCGCAATCAGCCCCAGCATTTT	CASSRRDPTSRNQPQHF
TRBJ2-5	.	TRBV5-1	large	TGCGCCAGCAGCTTGGACAGTGCCTCGGGGACCCAGTACTTC	CASSLDSASGTQYF
TRBJ1-1	TRBD1	TRBV9	medium-sized	TGTGCCAGCAGCGTAGCACCGGGACAGGAAGCTTTCTTT	CASSVAPGQEAFF
TRBJ2-3	.	TRBV6-6	medium-sized	TGTGTCAGCAGTGCCGCGGCCCGCCCAGATACGCAGTATTTT	CVSSAAARPDTQYF
TRBJ1-1	TRBD1	TRBV10-3	few	TGTGCCATCACCGAGGGACAGGGGTACACTGAAGCTTTCTTT	CAITEGQGYTEAFF
TRBJ2-1	.	TRBV29-1	many	TGCAGCGCCCAGGCGACTATTACCGAGCAGTTCTTC	CSAQATITEQFF
TRBJ1-2	.	TRBV10-3	large	TGTGCCATCAGTGAGTCGGGCCCAAACTATGGCTACACCTTC	CAISESGPNYGYTF
TRBJ2-5	.	TRBV7-9	large	TGTGCCAGCAGCACGATACTTCCCACCCAGTACTTC	CASSTILPTQYF
TRBJ2-2	.	TRBV5-1	large	TGCGCCAGCACCCTTCCCAACACCGGGGAGCTGTTTTTT	CASTLPNTGELFF
TRBJ2-7	.	TRBV18	large	TGTGCCAGCTCACCAACTACCCTCTCCTACGAGCAGTACTTC	CASSPTTLSYEQYF
TRBJ1-1	TRBD1	TRBV3-1	medium-sized	TGTGCCAGCAGCCGACAGGGAGGTGAAGCTTTCTTT	CASSRQGGEAFF
TRBJ2-7	.	TRBV18	medium-sized	TGTGCCAGCTCCCTGGCTAGAAACTACGAGCAGTACTTC	CASSLARNYEQYF
TRBJ1-5	TRBD1	TRBV30	large	TGTGCCTGGAGTCACCCCGGAACAGGGGGCCAGATGACCCAGCATTTT	CAWSHPGTGGQMTQHF
TRBJ2-2	.	TRBV2	medium-sized	TGTGCCAGCAGAGACGAGTGGGGGAAAGTAGGGTCGAACACCGGGGAGCTGTTTTTT	CASRDEWGKVGSNTGELFF
TRBJ1-4	.	TRBV5-4	large	TGTGCCAGCAGCGCCGGACAGACTAATGAAAAACTGTTTTTT	CASSAGQTNEKLFF
TRBJ1-6	.	TRBV12-3/TRBV12-4	large	.	CASSFGPGDGSPLHF
TRBJ2-3	.	TRBV5-1	large	TGCGCCAGCTCCCTTTCGGCAGATACGCAGTATTTT	CASSLSADTQYF
TRBJ2-3	.	TRBV6-4	medium-sized	TGTGCCAGCAGCGCAGGGGCTACGGGGGGTACGCAGTATTTT	CASSAGATGGTQYF
TRBJ1-2	.	TRBV2	medium-sized	TGTGCCAGCAGTGAACGGGGGCCTAACTATGGCTACACCTTC	CASSERGPNYGYTF
TRBJ2-1	TRBD1	TRBV11-1	medium-sized	TGTGCCAGCAGCTTAGCGCCGGGACAGGCTTCCTATGAGCAGTTCTTC	CASSLAPGQASYEQFF
TRBJ2-5	.	TRBV11-2	medium-sized	TGTGCCAGCAGCTTAGGCGGAGAAGAGACCCAGTACTTC	CASSLGGEETQYF
TRBJ1-1	.	TRBV6-5	medium-sized	TGTGCCAGCAGTTTCCCCCTGAACACTGAAGCTTTCTTT	CASSFPLNTEAFF
TRBJ1-1	TRBD1	TRBV6-5	medium-sized	TGTGCCAGCACCGGGGACAGGGGGCTGGGTGAAGCTTTCTTT	CASTGDRGLGEAFF
TRBJ2-2	.	TRBV4-3	few	TGCGCCAGCAGCCTTGAACGGGGAACTTCCACCGGGGAGCTGTTTTTT	CASSLERGTSTGELFF
TRBJ2-1	.	TRBV11-2	medium-sized	TGTGCCAGCAGCTTAACGATGACGCTCGTCAATGAGCAGTTCTTC	CASSLTMTLVNEQFF